The present T cell receptor beta chain was sequenced within a study of cytomegalovirus exposure and HLA in healthy donors listed by TCRdb under 2017. A note on the overall study: According to an earlier analysis of a few hundred of the donors, about 179 million T cells yielded 117 million unique TCR beta sequences and around 280 Gb of sequence data. Roughly 300 gigabases of sequencing data and 91 million or so unique TCR sequences made up an early release that covered under 750 HLA-typed donors. Of the 300 to 450 genotyped donors, 81% were placed in the genetic ancestry cluster associated with self-reported Caucasian donors. The aim of the study was to test whether cataloging public T cell receptors could identify signatures of past pathogen exposure. The study used immunosequencing to profile the T cell repertoires of some 600 subjects and linked those repertoires to cytomegalovirus serostatus. Besides the first cohort of 500 to 700 subjects, a separate validation cohort made up of 120 different subjects was used. To predict cytomegalovirus infection status, the study brought together high-throughput TCR immunosequencing, statistical association of individual TCRs with disease status, and machine learning. In a later analysis, previously published TCR beta repertoires from more than 500 donors were re-analyzed and high-resolution HLA genotyping was added so that TCR occurrence patterns could be studied. In the later analysis, no new phenotypic data were used to find candidate immune exposures; instead, reliance was placed on TCR beta sequences and their occurrence across donors. An earlier analysis of 587 of the donors used high-throughput TCR beta sequencing to judge whether each TCR beta V gene segment behaved as functional or pseudogenic. Donor age, sex, ethnicity and CMV serostatus were collected together with the repertoire data. In a later genetic analysis, genome-wide SNP genotypes for about 65% of the roughly 670 donors were used, and that subset was treated as a discovery cohort. All discovery cohort repertoires had been generated using a single sequencing platform. Both class I and class II loci were covered by HLA typing, at four-digit resolution. The number of donors typed differed by locus, with roughly 620-630 for A, B, C, DRB1 and DQB1, approximately 500 for DQA1, about 610 for DPA1, and some 450 for DPB1. Four to six DR-DQ haplotypes were handled as single units for association and clustering, since linkage in the cohort was strong. Among roughly 400 genotyped donors of the cohort, an average of around 240,000 unique TCR beta nucleotide sequences were sequenced per donor, about a sixth of them non-productive. Broader findings and caveats from the paper: While some public TCRs were present in many individuals, most TCR sequences turned up only very rarely across donors. The classifier was reported to diagnose cytomegalovirus status with high specificity and sensitivity in both the original cohort and the validation cohort. This cohort had only TCR beta chains sequenced, and the lack of alpha or paired-chain data limited which features could be detected. Because HLA typing was unavailable for some donors at each locus, only the typed subset was used in association tests. In a later analysis, TCR association rates were found to vary across HLA loci, with the most associated TCRs seen for DRB1 alleles and the fewest for HLA-C alleles. The only immune exposure information available for the cohort was CMV serostatus. Compared with equally common non-associated chains, HLA-associated TCR beta chains in a later analysis were more clonally expanded and had lower generation probabilities. Assigning TCR associations to individual alleles was difficult when HLA alleles, especially DR and DQ, strongly co-occurred. Broadly in line with IMGT annotations, most TCR beta V segments showed up in productive rearrangements about 87% or about 30% of the time in an earlier analysis of around 600 of the donors. A later genetic analysis reported fewer N-insertions in productive TCRs among donors in an Asian-associated ancestry cluster than the roughly 670-donor mean. Several of the top co-occurrence clusters appeared to be linked to parvovirus B19, influenza, CMV and Epstein-Barr virus, according to a later analysis. A later analysis found that most CMV-associated TCR beta chains appeared HLA-restricted, with HLA associations seemingly driven largely by CMV exposure. A further reported finding was that TCR beta sequences accurately predicted the HLA-A and HLA-B alleles for most subjects in the first cohort. The study listed 170 or so TCR beta chains as associated with cytomegalovirus. Presence/absence analyses assumed roughly uniform sequencing depth across donors, an assumption that may not hold. Some IMGT-functional V segments, including TRBV6-2 and TRBV6-3, could not be distinguished by the 87-base-pair reads and were therefore excluded. A later analysis associated about 17,000 TCR beta sequences with specific HLA alleles at a false discovery rate of 0.05. Linkage disequilibrium might explain the correlated functional status among segregating V segments, but an unknown experimental factor could not be ruled out. A cluster of highly shared sequence variants was judged likely to represent a technical artifact of the sequencing pipeline. A later genetic analysis associated a missense DCLRE1C variant with V-gene and J-gene trimming of TCR beta chains, and an independent cohort replicated the association. In vitro tests confirmed that a few of the cytomegalovirus-associated TCR beta chains recognize cytomegalovirus antigens. The authors suggested that the approach could potentially be generalized to other disease states and immunological phenotypes. Because counts were too low, roughly 17 rarely observed V segments, including chromosome 9 orphons, were left out of the earlier analysis of some 600 of the donors.

The cohort comprised fewer than 700 healthy bone marrow donors. At the time of sampling, every cohort member was nominally healthy, though immune exposures that went unrecorded were likely present. The donor tested CMV seropositive, placing the donor among the 250 to 350 seropositive members of the cohort. A peripheral blood sample was collected from each donor, and TCR beta sequencing was performed on peripheral blood mononuclear cells. Genomic DNA was extracted from the blood cell samples with the Qiagen DNeasy Blood Extraction Kit. V is reduced by 3 bases and J by 1 base, leaving a spacing of 9 bases between them. The CDR3 numbers 14 residues from cysteine through phenylalanine. Only the CDR3 part of the read is kept: 42 bases, read in frame from the first base. CDR1 is given as MNHEY and CDR2 as SMNVEV, both from the germline V gene (reference sequence). Libraries were prepared through the immunoSEQ multiplex PCR assay. The multiplex PCR relied on a mix of 60 forward primers for TCR Vbeta segments and 13 reverse primers for TCR Jbeta segments. Amplification of the CDR3 region of rearranged TCR beta genes was performed with a multiplex PCR assay on genomic DNA. Amplified TCR beta libraries were sequenced as 87-base-pair reads on the Illumina HiSeq System. From the authors' description of their analysis: In a later analysis, some 80 million unique TCR beta chains were counted across the approximately 640 repertoires, and around 11 million of these chains were shared by at least two donors. Raw reads were error-corrected and collapsed into unique sequences by a nearest-neighbor algorithm in which closely related sequences were merged to remove PCR and sequencing errors. Alignment of CDR3 sequences to IMGT reference sequences was used to assign V, D and J gene segments. Each retained sequence needed at least a six-nucleotide match to both a V gene segment and a J gene segment. A rearrangement counted as productive if the CDR3 had no stop codons and remained in frame with V and J, and every other rearrangement counted as non-productive. CDR3 was defined by IMGT convention, running from the second conserved V-encoded cysteine to the conserved J-encoded phenylalanine. The earlier analysis of more than 450 of the donors excluded sequences that lacked an unambiguous match to a single V gene segment. In an earlier analysis of 587 of the donors, V segments were called functional above 56.7% productive rearrangements and were called segregating when the between-donor standard deviation exceeded 5%. A statistical classification framework was built for diagnosing cytomegalovirus status from the catalog of TCR beta chain sequences. V and J gene assignment, in a later analysis, came from comparing TCR nucleotide sequences with IMGT/GENE-DB human TR gene sequences. In a later analysis, CDR3 sequences and most-parsimonious VDJ recombination scenarios were assigned using the TCRdist pipeline. In a later analysis, every TCR beta chain was defined by the combination of its CDR3 amino acid sequence and its V-gene family, and reads without a unique V-gene family were dropped. A later analysis removed nearly 600 highly shared, low-generation-probability nucleotide sequences to deal with suspected cross-contamination and a sequencing artifact. A later analysis calculated a clonal expansion index for each public chain from normalized within-repertoire ranks of inferred template counts. A later analysis computed generation probabilities with a VDJ recombination model fitted to out-of-frame rearrangements, and checked the results against IGoR. A later analysis scored TCR-TCR, TCR-HLA and TCR-CMV co-occurrence with hypergeometric tests, applying a repertoire-size bias correction to TCR pairs. A later analysis estimated false discovery rates by permuting HLA or CMV assignments 20 times. In a later analysis, co-occurring TCRs were grouped using DBSCAN, and TCRdist sequence similarity was added for clustering within HLA-allele-positive subsets. For co-occurrence clustering, repertoires with fewer than 30,000 or more than 120,000 public chains were excluded, along with five repertoires with anomalous nucleotide sharing. Held by TCRdb, this immuneACCESS table contains in-frame sequences only and omits some clones. Under half of the omission traces to an unresolved V gene where checked; the cause of the rest is unknown. Clone size and the V and J calls come from that table; the DNA yielded D and trimming. The sample data list 150,000 to 200,000 clones, and approximately 83% of these were observed just once. The ten biggest clones cover about 9.3% of the sample.

As for this clone: No cognate antigen has been identified for it. Base qualities were left out, and no much larger clone turns up one base away.

Sample: PBMCs. The chain was built from TRBV27 and TRBJ2-5; TRBD1 could be the D gene, as 5 bases match. This sequence was found in a man between 18 and 29 years old in good health and CMV-seropositive. CDR3 reads: CASSLFTGQETQYF. The nucleotides are TGTGCCAGCAGTTTGTTCACAGGCCAAGAGACCCAGTACTTC.